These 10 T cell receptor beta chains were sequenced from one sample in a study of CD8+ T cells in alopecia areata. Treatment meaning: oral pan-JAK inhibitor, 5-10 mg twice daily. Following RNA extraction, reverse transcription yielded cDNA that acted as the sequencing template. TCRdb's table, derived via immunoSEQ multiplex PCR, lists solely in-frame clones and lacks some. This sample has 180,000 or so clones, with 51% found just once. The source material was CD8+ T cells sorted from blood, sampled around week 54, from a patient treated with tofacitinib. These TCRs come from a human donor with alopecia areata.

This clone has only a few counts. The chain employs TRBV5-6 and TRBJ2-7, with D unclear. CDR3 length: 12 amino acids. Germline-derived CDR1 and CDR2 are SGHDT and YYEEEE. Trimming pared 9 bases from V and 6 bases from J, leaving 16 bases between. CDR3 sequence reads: CATHRPGLEQYF. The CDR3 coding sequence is TGTGCCACCCACCGGCCAGGCCTCGAGCAGTACTTC. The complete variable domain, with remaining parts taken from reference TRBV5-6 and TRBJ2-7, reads DAGVTQSPTHLIKTRGQQVTLRCSPKSGHDTVSWYQQALGQGPQFIFQYYEEEERQRGNFPDRFSGHQFPNYSSELNVNALLLGDSALYLCATHRPGLEQYFGPGTRLTVT.

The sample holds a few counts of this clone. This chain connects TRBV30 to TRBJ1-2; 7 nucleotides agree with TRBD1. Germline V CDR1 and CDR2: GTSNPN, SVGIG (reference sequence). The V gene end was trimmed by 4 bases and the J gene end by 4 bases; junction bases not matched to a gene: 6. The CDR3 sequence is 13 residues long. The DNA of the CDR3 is TGTGCCTGGAAGAGGGGGCTGGCCTATGGCTACACCTTC. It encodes CAWKRGLAYGYTF.

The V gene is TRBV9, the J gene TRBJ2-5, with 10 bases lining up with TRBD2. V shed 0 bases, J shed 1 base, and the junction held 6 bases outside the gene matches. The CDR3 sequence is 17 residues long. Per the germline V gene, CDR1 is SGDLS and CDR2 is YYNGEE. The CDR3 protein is CASSVAPAGGRQETQYF. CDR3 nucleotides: TGTGCCAGCAGCGTAGCTCCAGCGGGGGGGCGCCAAGAGACCCAGTACTTC.

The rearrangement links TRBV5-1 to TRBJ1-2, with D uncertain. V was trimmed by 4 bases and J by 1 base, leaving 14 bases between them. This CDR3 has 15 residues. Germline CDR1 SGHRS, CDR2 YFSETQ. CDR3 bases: TGCGCCAGCAGCCTGGGCACAGCAAGTAACTATGGCTACACCTTC. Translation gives CASSLGTASNYGYTF.

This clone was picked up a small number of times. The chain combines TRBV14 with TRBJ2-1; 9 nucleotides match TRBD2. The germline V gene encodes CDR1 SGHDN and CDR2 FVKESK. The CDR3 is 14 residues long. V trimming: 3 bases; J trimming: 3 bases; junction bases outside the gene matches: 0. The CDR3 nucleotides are TGTGCCAGCAGCCATAGCGGGGGCTACAATGAGCAGTTCTTC. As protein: CASSHSGGYNEQFF.

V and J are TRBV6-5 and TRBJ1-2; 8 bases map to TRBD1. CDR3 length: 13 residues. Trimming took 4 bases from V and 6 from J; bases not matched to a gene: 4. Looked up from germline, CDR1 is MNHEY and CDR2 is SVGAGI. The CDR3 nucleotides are TGTGCCAGCAGTTTCGGACAGGGAGATGGCTACACCTTC. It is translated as CASSFGQGDGYTF.

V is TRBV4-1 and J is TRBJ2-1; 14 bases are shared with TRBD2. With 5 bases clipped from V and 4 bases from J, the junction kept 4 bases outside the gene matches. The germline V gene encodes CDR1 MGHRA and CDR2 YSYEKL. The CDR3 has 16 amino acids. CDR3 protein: CASSLGLAGVYNEQFF. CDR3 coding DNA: TGCGCCAGCAGCTTGGGACTAGCGGGAGTTTACAATGAGCAGTTCTTC.

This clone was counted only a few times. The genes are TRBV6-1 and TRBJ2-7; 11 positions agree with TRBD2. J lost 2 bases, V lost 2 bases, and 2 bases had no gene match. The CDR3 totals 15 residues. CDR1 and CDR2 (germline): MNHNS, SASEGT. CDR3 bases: TGTGCCAGCAGTGAAACTAGCGGGGGCCCCTACGAGCAGTACTTC. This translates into CASSETSGGPYEQYF.

The CDR3 bases are TGTGCCTGGAAATTCTCCCCAGGGAGGACCGGGGAGCTGTTTTTT. Translated, it gives CAWKFSPGRTGELFF. The J gene is TRBJ2-2, the V gene TRBV30; a possible D gene is TRBD2 (6 bases). This CDR3 contains 15 residues. Trimming took 4 bases from V and 5 from J, leaving 17 bases between them. Germline lookup yields CDR1 GTSNPN and CDR2 SVGIG (reference sequence). Drawing the rest from reference TRBV30 and TRBJ2-2, the complete variable domain is SQTIHQWPATLVQPVGSPLSLECTVEGTSNPNLYWYRQAAGRGLQLLFYSVGIGQISSEVPQNLSASRPQDRQFILSSKKLLLSDSGFYLCAWKFSPGRTGELFFGEGSRLTVL.

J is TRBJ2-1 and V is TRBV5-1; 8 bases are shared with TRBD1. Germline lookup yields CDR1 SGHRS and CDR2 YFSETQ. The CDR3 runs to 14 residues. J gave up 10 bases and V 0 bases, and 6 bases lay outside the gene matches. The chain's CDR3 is CASSLVAGGEEQFF. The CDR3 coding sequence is TGCGCCAGCAGCTTGGTGGCAGGGGGCGAGGAGCAGTTCTTC.